This T cell receptor (beta chain) was recovered during a study of tumor and adjacent non-tumor tissue in lung cancer. The template was RNA from unsorted bulk tissue. More than 3 cm separated this lung sample from the edge of the tumor. Between August and November 2014, newly diagnosed, chemotherapy-naive lung cancer patients underwent thoracic surgery in China. Three rounds of nested PCR, following a modified ARM-PCR protocol, produced the TCRbeta library. TCRdb reanalysed the multiplex PCR reads using MiXCR and keeps one entry per CDR3 protein. The data contain approximately 80,000 distinct CDR3 sequences, around 80% of them singletons. Points on this clonotype: Compared with germline, one end of the junction differs, possibly owing to a read error.

The sequence derives from a man aged 60 to 69 with non-small cell lung cancer. The sequenced sample consisted of distant non-tumor lung tissue.

CDR3 DNA: TGTGCCAACAGTCCCCGGATTAGCGGAAGCTACGAGCAGTACTTC. Its translation is CANSPRISGSYEQYF. This chain links TRBV6-2 or TRBV6-3 with TRBJ2-7; D perhaps matches TRBD2 (6 bases). CDR1 is MNHEY, CDR2 SVGEGT, per germline. The CDR3 has 15 amino acids.